This TCR beta chain was retrieved from a study of CD8+ T cells in alopecia areata. About the research overall: Each of the treated patients was given oral tofacitinib, 5 to 10 mg twice daily, for moderate-to-severe alopecia areata.

Alopecia areata patients provided lesional scalp punch biopsies and peripheral blood, both collected for the study. Study findings and constraints: Normal scalp showed lower clonality than lesional scalp, especially alopecia totalis/universalis.

Germline V lookup: CDR1 GTSNPN, CDR2 SVGIG (reference sequence). The CDR3 spans 14 residues. RNA extraction was followed by reverse transcription into cDNA, which acted as the sequencing template. Using immunoSEQ multiplex PCR, the repertoire was profiled, and TCRdb retains in-frame clones only, with some absent. The sample lists approximately 54,000 clones; 90% to 97% were seen once. With respect to this clone: Its cognate antigen is unknown.

The source of this sequence is a human donor with alopecia areata. This sequence joins TRBV30 and TRBJ2-5; 7 bases line up with TRBD1. The J call may be mistaken, given a closer DNA end match to TRBJ2-7. The specimen comprised CD8+ T cells sorted from blood, sampled at week 0. CDR3 coding DNA: TGTGCCTGGGAACCGGGACAGATTTCCTACGAGCAGTACTTC. This translates into CAWEPGQISYEQYF.